This T cell receptor (beta chain) came from a study of beta chain features in type 1 diabetes. Background on the study: What patients shared with healthy donors was a similar profile of age, gender and cell yields.

The study, taken as a whole, reports: People with Type 1 diabetes carried modestly yet significantly shorter TCRB CDR3s in all four CD4+ subsets.

The sequenced template was cDNA made from the entire isolated RNA. Sequencing used immunoSEQ multiplex PCR; TCRdb keeps in-frame clones, though not all of them. This sample has about 150,000 clones, with about 9.1% found just once. As concerns this clone: Its antigen remains unidentified.

V shed 4 bases and J 6 bases; nucleotides not matched to a gene: 3. Germline CDR1 and CDR2: SGHTS and YDEGEE. This CDR3 spans 13 amino acids. The chain has TRBV5-8 and TRBJ2-7; 11 nucleotides agree with TRBD1. This TCR was recovered from a woman in her late teens or twenties in good health. Sequencing was done on a sample of central memory CD4+ T cells from blood. The CDR3 DNA follows: TGTGCCAGCAGCCGGGACAGGGGGGGCGAGCAGTACTTC. It encodes CASSRDRGGEQYF.